The 22 T cell receptor beta chains given below trace back to one sample, sequenced in a study of T cell repertoires in cytomegalovirus infection. A single record per CDR3 protein comes from TCRdb applying MiXCR to the reads. The table shows around 190,000 distinct CDR3 sequences, with approximately 15% occurring only once. The sample comprised PBMCs. The receptors were sampled from a human donor in good health (CMV status not recorded). Some clones in this sample may be carry-over from other donors' samples.

This clonotype turned up a few times. The chain joins TRBV29-1 to TRBJ2-1; D call uncertain. CDR1 is SQVTM, CDR2 ANQGSEA, per germline. This CDR3 is built from 11 residues. CDR3 region: CRRRSYNEQFF. CDR3 DNA: TGCAGGAGGCGGTCCTACAATGAGCAGTTCTTC.

This sequence joins TRBV20-1 and TRBJ1-6; D gene unclear. The V gene's germline CDR1 is DFQATT and CDR2 SNEGSKA (reference sequence). The V and J ends lost 0 bases and 13 bases respectively, with 10 bases between them. The CDR3 runs to 12 residues. This chain's CDR3 is CSARDGIGPLHF. The DNA of the CDR3 is TGCAGTGCTAGAGATGGAATAGGGCCCCTCCACTTT.

This chain uses TRBV10-3 with TRBJ2-3, with no clear D. The CDR3 runs 17 residues. CDR1 and CDR2 from the germline V gene are ENHRY and SYGVKD. V dropped 2 bases and J dropped 1 base, with 16 bases sitting between them. CDR3 in amino acids: CAISEESPEPRTDTQYF. The CDR3, as DNA: TGTGCCATCAGTGAGGAGTCACCAGAGCCTCGCACAGATACGCAGTATTTT.

The chain recombines TRBV7-2 with TRBJ2-1, with a tentative D call TRBD2 (6 bases). Germline CDR1 and CDR2: SGHTA and FQGNSA. Trimming removed 5 bases from V and 0 bases from J, with 8 bases in between. There are 14 residues in the CDR3. In DNA, the CDR3 is TGTGCCAGCAGCGTCGGGAGCTCCTACAATGAGCAGTTCTTC. Its translation is CASSVGSSYNEQFF.

The table lists this clonotype with many counts. This chain links TRBV29-1 with TRBJ2-7; 10 bases map to TRBD2. There are 14 residues in the CDR3. With V trimmed by 3 bases and J by 0 bases, 2 bases remained unmatched. Germline V CDR1 and CDR2: SQVTM, ANQGSEA. DNA for the CDR3: TGCAGCGTTGAGGCTAGCGGGGGCTCCTACGAGCAGTACTTC. Amino acid sequence: CSVEASGGSYEQYF.

This clonotype was recorded at least ten times. For the CDR3, the DNA is TGTGCCAGCCGGCCGGGAACTGGAAACACCATATATTTT. Encoded protein: CASRPGTGNTIYF. This chain uses TRBV12-3 or TRBV12-4 with TRBJ1-3, with no clear D. V was cut by 8 bases and J by 2 bases, with 10 bases left in between. This CDR3 comprises 13 residues.

In this sample, this clonotype turned up a few times. The DNA for the CDR3 is TGCAGTGCCGTGGGCGGGGGGTCACCCCTCCACTTT. Protein sequence: CSAVGGGSPLHF. This sequence joins TRBV20-1 and TRBJ1-6; perhaps TRBD1 as D (5 bases). V shed 6 bases and J shed 10 bases, with 13 bases lying between them. The CDR3 sequence is 12 residues long. CDR1 and CDR2 (germline): DFQATT, SNEGSKA (reference sequence).

Worth noting for this clonotype: A much larger clone lies a single base off, so this may be a read error. The chain employs TRBV29-1 and TRBJ2-2; D possibly corresponds to TRBD2 (6 bases). V was shortened by 4 bases and J by 5 bases, with 17 bases between the two germline ends. The CDR3 length is 15 residues. Germline V CDR1 and CDR2: SQVTM, ANQGSEA. The CDR3 DNA sequence: TGCAGCGTTGGGGTTACGGGGGAAGGTACCGGGGAGCTGTTTTTT. Encoded protein: CSVGVTGEGTGELFF.

The chain is built from TRBV29-1 and TRBJ1-5, with 7 positions matching TRBD1. V was pared by 5 bases and J by 6 bases, with 7 bases of the junction left unmatched. The length of the CDR3 is 13 residues. CDR1 SQVTM and CDR2 ANQGSEA come from the germline V gene. DNA for the CDR3: TGCAGCGTTCGGGACAGCCTAGCTCAGCCCCAGCATTTT. Its translation: CSVRDSLAQPQHF. The variable domain in full, with the rest retrieved from reference TRBV29-1 and TRBJ1-5, is SAVISQKPSRDICQRGTSLTIQCQVDSQVTMMFWYRQQPGQSLTLIATANQGSEATYESGFVIDKFPISRPNLTFSTLTVSNMSPEDSSIYLCSVRDSLAQPQHFGDGTRLSIL.

This clonotype was seen a few times. The V and J genes are TRBV18 and TRBJ2-1; no firm D call. This CDR3 contains 12 residues. The V and J ends lost 4 bases and 9 bases respectively, with 10 bases between them. Germline CDR1 and CDR2: KGHSH and LQKENI. The CDR3 DNA is TGTGCCAGCTCACTCGAGCGCATTGAGCAGTTCTTC. It is translated as CASSLERIEQFF.

There are many counts of this clonotype. This chain connects TRBV7-6 to TRBJ2-1; 7 bases align to TRBD1. The V gene end was trimmed by 4 bases and the J gene end by 1 base; junction bases not matched to a gene: 10. CDR1 is SGHVS, CDR2 FNYEAQ, per germline. The CDR3 has 17 amino acids. The CDR3 loop reads CASSYGQVPNSYNEQFF. DNA for the CDR3: TGTGCCAGCAGCTACGGACAGGTCCCCAATTCCTACAATGAGCAGTTCTTC.

This clonotype was recorded many times. The chain combines TRBV7-2 with TRBJ1-2, with 8 positions matching TRBD1. The CDR3 consists of 15 residues. The V segment lost 0 bases and the J segment 6 bases; nucleotides outside the gene matches: 6. Germline lookup yields CDR1 SGHTA and CDR2 FQGNSA. DNA for the CDR3: TGTGCCAGCAGCTTAGCGCCCGGACAGGGCCATGGCTACACCTTC. Encoded protein: CASSLAPGQGHGYTF.

J is TRBJ2-1 and V is TRBV7-6, with D tentatively TRBD1 (6 bases). Germline V CDR1 and CDR2: SGHVS, FNYEAQ. The length of the CDR3 is 12 residues. V lost 2 bases and J lost 8, with 7 bases in between. The CDR3 protein is CASSLRTDEQFF. The CDR3 region has the DNA TGTGCCAGCAGCTTACGGACAGATGAGCAGTTCTTC. The full variable domain, in which reference TRBV7-6 and TRBJ2-1 provide the parts outside the CDR3, is GAGVSQSPRYKVTKRGQDVALRCDPISGHVSLYWYRQALGQGPEFLTYFNYEAQQDKSGLPNDRFSAERPEGSISTLTIQRTEQRDSAMYRCASSLRTDEQFFGPGTRLTVL.

This clonotype came up many times. This chain connects TRBV7-8 to TRBJ2-1; the D gene is possibly TRBD2 (6 bases). Trimming removed 5 bases at V and 1 base at J, with 12 bases between. Per germline, CDR1 SGHVS and CDR2 FQNEAQ. The length of the CDR3 is 15 residues. The CDR3 DNA reads TGTGCCAGCAGCCCCCGGGACTTGTCCTACAATGAGCAGTTCTTC. It encodes CASSPRDLSYNEQFF.

This clonotype has ten or more counts. The chain couples TRBV7-3 to TRBJ2-2; no reliable D call. Trimming stripped 6 bases from V and 1 base from J, with 9 bases between. Per germline, CDR1 SGHTA and CDR2 FQGTGA. This CDR3 has 14 amino acids. CDR3 sequence: CASRLMQNTGELFF. CDR3 nucleotides: TGTGCCAGCAGGCTGATGCAGAACACCGGGGAGCTGTTTTTT.

This clonotype occurred many times. The V and J genes are TRBV7-6 and TRBJ1-4, with TRBD1 matching 8 bases. The ends lost 5 bases at V and 4 bases at J; junction bases unmatched: 9. CDR3 size: 16 residues. Germline assignment: CDR1 SGHVS and CDR2 FNYEAQ. The CDR3 sequence is CASSPRTGQNNEKLFF. The CDR3 DNA reads TGTGCCAGCAGCCCCAGGACAGGGCAAAATAATGAAAAACTGTTTTTT.

The chain recombines TRBV28 with TRBJ1-1, with 7 bases fitting TRBD1. V trimming: 5 bases; J trimming: 2 bases; junction bases outside the gene matches: 5. Germline values: CDR1 MDHEN, CDR2 SYDVKM. The CDR3 loop spans 14 amino acids. DNA for the CDR3: TGTGCCAGCAGTCTGGGACAGTACAACACTGAAGCTTTCTTT. Encoded protein: CASSLGQYNTEAFF.

The V call is TRBV28, the J call TRBJ1-5, with D maybe TRBD1 (5 bases). The CDR3 covers 15 residues. V was shortened by 4 bases and J by 4 bases, with 14 bases between the two germline ends. Germline assignment: CDR1 MDHEN and CDR2 SYDVKM. The CDR3 is CASSSGGGRNQPQHF. Here the CDR3 DNA reads TGTGCCAGCAGTTCTGGGGGGGGGAGGAATCAGCCCCAGCATTTT.

There are a few counts of this clonotype. V gene TRBV19 combines with J gene TRBJ1-1; TRBD1 matches 7 bases. The junction had 6 bases not matched to a gene; V was cut back by 7 bases and J by 1 base. The CDR3 length is 14 residues. The germline CDR1 and CDR2 sequences are LNHDA and SQIVND (reference sequence). CDR3 sequence: CASTRTGTNTEAFF. The CDR3 bases are TGTGCCAGTACCCGGACAGGCACGAACACTGAAGCTTTCTTT. Combining the CDR3 with reference TRBV19 and TRBJ1-1 gives the whole variable domain DGGITQSPKYLFRKEGQNVTLSCEQNLNHDAMYWYRQDPGQGLRLIYYSQIVNDFQKGDIAEGYSVSREKKESFPLTVTSAQKNPTAFYLCASTRTGTNTEAFFGQGTRLTVV.

This clonotype was recorded at least ten times. The chain employs TRBV28 and TRBJ1-6; D is possibly TRBD1 (6 bases). Trimming took off 6 bases at V and 10 bases at J, with 22 bases between the two ends. CDR3 length equals 16 residues. CDR1 and CDR2 from the germline V gene are MDHEN and SYDVKM. The chain's CDR3 is CASSLNSIATGSPLHF. The CDR3 DNA reads TGTGCCAGCAGCTTAAACTCAATCGCGACAGGCTCACCCCTCCACTTT. Filled out from reference TRBV28 and TRBJ1-6, the complete variable domain reads DVKVTQSSRYLVKRTGEKVFLECVQDMDHENMFWYRQDPGLGLRLIYFSYDVKMKEKGDIPEGYSVSREKKERFSLILESASTNQTSMYLCASSLNSIATGSPLHFGNGTRLTVT.

This clonotype has ten or more counts. This chain links TRBV19 with TRBJ1-2, with D perhaps TRBD1 (5 bases). Trimming stripped 3 bases from V and 10 bases from J, with 24 bases between. Germline loops: CDR1 LNHDA, CDR2 SQIVND (reference sequence). The CDR3 is made up of 16 amino acids. The CDR3 region has the DNA TGTGCCAGTAGTATTCTCAGAGGCCAGGGAGGAGTAGACTACACCTTC. This sequence encodes CASSILRGQGGVDYTF.

The V and J genes are TRBV5-1 and TRBJ1-6; D is uncertain. Germline CDR1 and CDR2: SGHRS and YFSETQ. This CDR3 spans 15 amino acids. The ends were cut back, 0 bases at V and 10 bases at J, with 14 bases in the middle. The CDR3, as DNA: TGCGCCAGCAGCTTGGAACCTACACGGAGCTCACCCCTCCACTTT. Translation: CASSLEPTRSSPLHF. Drawing the rest from reference TRBV5-1 and TRBJ1-6, the complete variable domain is KAGVTQTPRYLIKTRGQQVTLSCSPISGHRSVSWYQQTPGQGLQFLFEYFSETQRNKGNFPGRFSGRQFSNSRSEMNVSTLELGDSALYLCASSLEPTRSSPLHFGNGTRLTVT.